Below are 27 T cell receptor beta chains sequenced from a single sample in a study of regulatory T cells in long-lasting Graves disease. Construction of the TCR beta libraries employed iRepertoire HTBI primers in conjunction with Arm-PCR of CDR3 regions. TCRdb re-called the multiplex PCR reads through MiXCR, storing one row per CDR3 protein. The sample consists of 400,000 to 550,000 distinct CDR3 sequences, about 16% of them appearing once. Time point defined: newly diagnosed GD, antithyroid drugs for less than 3 months. PBMC RNA served as the TCR library source. The data also belong to a second study, concerning T cells in Graves' hyperthyroidism and ophthalmopathy.

The specimen comprised peripheral blood mononuclear cells (PBMCs), sampled at new diagnosis, from a patient treated with antithyroid drugs. The origin of the receptors is a young woman with Graves disease.

The gene calls are TRBV2 and TRBJ1-5; 12 nucleotides match TRBD1. Germline V gene sequence: CDR1 SNHLY, CDR2 FYNNEI. The CDR3 contains 18 residues. V lost 8 bases to trimming and J lost 3 bases; unmatched junction nucleotides: 14. The CDR3 DNA follows: TGTGCCAGCTCGGGGGGTCTCCGGGACAGGGGGCACAATCAGCCCCAGCATTTT. Amino acids: CASSGGLRDRGHNQPQHF.

This clonotype was found many times. The genes are TRBV19 and TRBJ1-1; no definite D call. The CDR3 contains 13 residues. The V and J ends lost 5 bases and 5 bases respectively, with 12 bases between them. CDR1 is LNHDA, CDR2 SQIVND, per germline (reference sequence). The CDR3 spells CASSYRVQTEAFF. Written as DNA, the CDR3 is TGTGCCAGTAGTTACCGGGTACAAACTGAAGCTTTCTTT.

This clonotype was found many times. CDR3 in amino acids: CASSLEREETQYF. The CDR3 coding sequence is TGTGCCAGCAGCTTGGAACGGGAAGAGACCCAGTACTTC. The chain combines TRBV5-4 with TRBJ2-5; no firm D call. Trimming shortened V by 0 bases and J by 3 bases, and 6 bases separated the two germline ends. Germline V gene sequence: CDR1 SGHNT, CDR2 YYREEE (reference sequence). The CDR3 is made up of 13 amino acids.

This clonotype was detected many times. CDR3: CASSPDSSDEQYF. The CDR3 DNA reads TGTGCCAGCTCACCTGACAGTTCAGACGAGCAGTACTTC. This chain joins TRBV18 and TRBJ2-7; maybe TRBD1 (5 bases). V gave up 3 bases and J gave up 5 bases, with 11 bases separating them. Germline CDR1 KGHSH, CDR2 LQKENI. The CDR3 contains 13 residues. The whole variable domain, filled in from reference TRBV18 and TRBJ2-7, reads NAGVMQNPRHLVRRRGQEARLRCSPMKGHSHVYWYRQLPEEGLKFMVYLQKENIIDESGMPKERFSAEFPKEGPSILRIQQVVRGDSAAYFCASSPDSSDEQYFGPGTRLTVT.

The sample holds many counts of this clonotype. The V gene is TRBV7-2, the J gene TRBJ2-1, with 9 nucleotides matching TRBD2. V shed 1 base and J 12 bases; nucleotides not matched to a gene: 1. CDR3 length: 12 amino acids. Looked up from germline, CDR1 is SGHTA and CDR2 is FQGNSA. The CDR3: CASSLVREGQFF. The DNA of the CDR3 is TGTGCCAGCAGCTTAGTGCGGGAGGGGCAGTTCTTC. The variable domain in full, with the rest retrieved from reference TRBV7-2 and TRBJ2-1, is GAGVSQSPSNKVTEKGKDVELRCDPISGHTALYWYRQSLGQGLEFLIYFQGNSAPDKSGLPSDRFSAERTGGSVSTLTIQRTQQEDSAVYLCASSLVREGQFFGPGTRLTVL.

This clonotype has only a few counts. The chain has TRBV28 and TRBJ2-7; 14 nucleotides agree with TRBD2. With V trimmed by 6 bases and J by 3 bases, 13 bases remained unmatched. CDR1 MDHEN and CDR2 SYDVKM come from the germline V gene. CDR3 length: 18 residues. Here the CDR3 reads CASRGLAGVFFGDYEQYF. The CDR3 DNA reads TGTGCCAGCAGGGGACTAGCGGGAGTATTTTTTGGGGACTACGAGCAGTACTTC.

V gene TRBV7-3 combines with J gene TRBJ1-5, with D perhaps matching TRBD1 (6 bases). The V end was cut by 5 bases, the J end by 4 bases, with 15 bases between. The CDR3 loop spans 15 amino acids. In germline, CDR1 is SGHTA, CDR2 FQGTGA. CDR3 in amino acids: CASSLTRTVNQPQHF. CDR3 bases: TGTGCCAGCAGCCTTACCCGGACAGTTAATCAGCCCCAGCATTTT.

This clonotype was observed many times. The rearrangement uses TRBV12-3 or TRBV12-4 and TRBJ2-6; TRBD1 matches 8 bases. After removal of 6 bases from V and 1 base from J, the junction contained 5 bases not matched to a gene. CDR3 length: 16 amino acids. CDR3 DNA: TGTGCCAGCAGGCGGACAGGGAAATCTGGGGCCAACGTCCTGACTTTC. It specifies CASRRTGKSGANVLTF.

On this clonotype itself: This clone may be a read error of a much larger clone one base away. The chain has TRBV7-2 and TRBJ2-1; D is unresolved. In germline, CDR1 is SGHTA, CDR2 FQGNSA. The CDR3 sequence is 16 residues long. The V end was cut by 4 bases, the J end by 0 bases, with 13 bases between. The CDR3 region is CASSSGLGHSYNEQFF. CDR3 sequence (DNA): TGTGCCAGCAGCTCCGGTCTAGGCCACTCCTACAATGAGCAGTTCTTC.

A remark on this clonotype: A much larger clone is a single base away; this may be a read error. J is TRBJ2-6 and V is TRBV28; 7 bases map to TRBD2. Germline V gene lookup returns CDR1 MDHEN and CDR2 SYDVKM. V dropped 4 bases and J dropped 0; count of bases not matched to a gene: 9. This CDR3 comprises 18 residues. The CDR3 bases are TGTGCCAGCAGTTATACGGGGGGTACACGCTCTGGGGCCAACGTCCTGACTTTC. Translated: CASSYTGGTRSGANVLTF.

This clonotype was detected ten times or more. This chain uses TRBV9 with TRBJ2-5, with D perhaps TRBD1 or TRBD2 (5 bases each). The V end was cut by 1 base, the J end by 0 bases, with 16 bases between. Germline CDR1 is SGDLS and CDR2 is YYNGEE. The CDR3 extends over 17 amino acids. CDR3 loop: CASSVRDGSRYQETQYF. CDR3 DNA sequence: TGTGCCAGCAGCGTAAGGGACGGTAGCAGATACCAAGAGACCCAGTACTTC.

This clonotype was seen a handful of times. The rearrangement uses TRBV9 and TRBJ2-1; 13 bases agree with TRBD2. In germline, CDR1 is SGDLS, CDR2 YYNGEE. The CDR3 is 17 residues long. V was pared by 0 bases and J by 7 bases, with 7 bases of the junction left unmatched. This CDR3 reads CASSVARLAGGLNEQFF. As DNA, the CDR3 is TGTGCCAGCAGCGTAGCTCGACTAGCGGGAGGTTTGAATGAGCAGTTCTTC.

This clonotype has at least ten counts. V and J are TRBV7-2 and TRBJ2-7; D is undetermined. This CDR3 is 11 amino acids long. Trimming left V 2 bases short and J 6 bases short, with 5 bases between. Germline V gene data show CDR1 as SGHTA and CDR2 as FQGNSA. Here the CDR3 reads CASSLTLEQYF. In nucleotides, the CDR3 is TGTGCCAGCAGCTTAACTCTCGAGCAGTACTTC. The whole variable domain, filled in from reference TRBV7-2 and TRBJ2-7, reads GAGVSQSPSNKVTEKGKDVELRCDPISGHTALYWYRQSLGQGLEFLIYFQGNSAPDKSGLPSDRFSAERTGGSVSTLTIQRTQQEDSAVYLCASSLTLEQYFGPGTRLTVT.

The chain links TRBV28 to TRBJ1-2; no definite D call. This CDR3 contains 10 residues. Germline V CDR1 and CDR2: MDHEN, SYDVKM. With 4 bases removed from V and 10 bases from J, the gap between germline ends came to 7 bases. CDR3 DNA sequence: TGTGCCAGCAGTTCCCTGGACTACACCTTC. This codes for CASSSLDYTF.

At least ten counts were recorded for this clonotype. The rearrangement uses TRBV6-5 and TRBJ2-7; unclear D gene. Between the trimmed V and J ends, which lost 0 bases and 2 bases, there was a span of 8 bases. Germline CDR1 reads MNHEY; CDR2 reads SVGAGI. The CDR3 has 14 amino acids. The CDR3 reads CASSYSFLAYEQYF. The CDR3 DNA follows: TGTGCCAGCAGTTACTCTTTTTTGGCCTACGAGCAGTACTTC.

This clonotype has at least ten counts. The chain joins TRBV24-1 to TRBJ2-1; the D is unclear. Germline lookup yields CDR1 KGHDR and CDR2 SFDVKD. The CDR3 spans 15 residues. Deletions cut 5 bases from V and 2 bases from J, with 12 bases between. Here the CDR3 reads CATSVGPKPYNEQFF. CDR3 bases: TGTGCCACCAGTGTAGGCCCCAAACCCTACAATGAGCAGTTCTTC.

In nucleotides, the CDR3 is TGTGCCAGCAGTTACTCGACAGCCTACGAGCAGTACTTC. This translates into CASSYSTAYEQYF. This chain connects TRBV6-2 or TRBV6-3 to TRBJ2-7; a possible D gene is TRBD1 (5 bases). Germline CDR1 and CDR2: MNHEY and SVGEGT. With 0 bases removed from V and 2 bases from J, the gap between germline ends came to 5 bases. The CDR3 sequence is 13 residues long.

A few counts support this clonotype. This chain joins TRBV9 and TRBJ1-5; D possibly corresponds to TRBD1 (5 bases). Looked up from germline, CDR1 is SGDLS and CDR2 is YYNGEE. The CDR3 length is 12 residues. V lost 7 bases and J 6 bases, leaving 11 bases between the germline ends. CDR3 nucleotide sequence: TGTGCCAGCGGGGGGTCGGGTCAGCCCCAGCATTTT. This translates into CASGGSGQPQHF.

This clonotype was observed many times. V usage is TRBV2 and J usage is TRBJ1-1; D is uncertain. This CDR3 has 13 residues. Germline CDR1 SNHLY, CDR2 FYNNEI. Trimming took 3 bases from V and 3 from J, leaving 8 bases between them. This CDR3 reads CASSEVTDTEAFF. The CDR3 DNA reads as TGTGCCAGCAGTGAGGTTACGGACACTGAAGCTTTCTTT.

This clonotype was seen ten or more times. The chain links TRBV20-1 to TRBJ2-5; either TRBD1 or TRBD2 may supply D (6 bases each). CDR3 length: 11 residues. Germline values: CDR1 DFQATT, CDR2 SNEGSKA (reference sequence). The V end was cut by 5 bases, the J end by 7 bases, with 11 bases between. The CDR3 reads CSAYEGGTQYF. The DNA of the CDR3 is TGCAGTGCTTACGAGGGGGGGACCCAGTACTTC.

This clonotype occurred many times. This rearrangement joins TRBV10-3 to TRBJ1-1, with D uncertain. There are 14 residues in the CDR3. Germline assignment: CDR1 ENHRY and CDR2 SYGVKD. Trimming took off 7 bases at V and 1 base at J, with 13 bases between the two ends. In nucleotides, the CDR3 is TGTGCCATCAACTATGACGTAGGGAACACTGAAGCTTTCTTT. It encodes CAINYDVGNTEAFF.

This clonotype appeared many times. The genes are TRBV7-9 and TRBJ2-7; D is unresolved. The CDR3 runs to 15 residues. CDR1 and CDR2 from the germline V gene are SEHNR and FQNEAQ (reference sequence). Trimming took off 5 bases at V and 0 bases at J, with 14 bases between the two ends. The CDR3 DNA follows: TGTGCCAGCAGCCCCCTAAGAGCCCTCTCCTACGAGCAGTACTTC. It translates to CASSPLRALSYEQYF.

This clonotype was detected ten times or more. V is TRBV28 and J is TRBJ2-3, with D uncertain. With 6 bases removed from V and 4 bases from J, the gap between germline ends came to 8 bases. Germline V gives CDR1 MDHEN, CDR2 SYDVKM. The CDR3 length is 12 residues. CDR3 bases: TGTGCCAGCAGGACCTCCCCAGATACGCAGTATTTT. Its translation: CASRTSPDTQYF.

The gene calls are TRBV27 and TRBJ2-6; 8 bases are shared with TRBD1. This CDR3 contains 19 residues. CDR1 is MNHEY, CDR2 SMNVEV, per germline (reference sequence). V trimming: 0 bases; J trimming: 3 bases; junction bases outside the gene matches: 10. The CDR3 nucleotides are TGTGCCAGCAGTTTATCGATGGGACAGGCAGGGGGTGGGGCCAACGTCCTGACTTTC. It yields the protein CASSLSMGQAGGGANVLTF.

The chain links TRBV28 to TRBJ1-1; the D is unclear. This CDR3 is built from 14 residues. The V end was cut by 3 bases, the J end by 1 base, with 9 bases between. In germline, CDR1 is MDHEN, CDR2 SYDVKM. For the CDR3, the DNA is TGTGCCAGCAGTTTGTTTAACAGGAACACTGAAGCTTTCTTT. Residues: CASSLFNRNTEAFF.

This clonotype has just a few counts. The chain has TRBV20-1 and TRBJ2-1, with 9 bases fitting TRBD2. With V trimmed by 1 base and J by 6 bases, 4 bases remained unmatched. Germline assignment: CDR1 DFQATT and CDR2 SNEGSKA (reference sequence). This CDR3 has 14 residues. Written as DNA, the CDR3 is TGCAGTGCTAGAGGCGGGAGGGCCTCCAATGAGCAGTTCTTC. It encodes CSARGGRASNEQFF.

V usage is TRBV6-2 or TRBV6-3 and J usage is TRBJ2-2, with 7 bases identical to TRBD2. CDR3 length equals 14 residues. CDR1 is MNHEY, CDR2 SVGEGT, per germline. V was pared by 7 bases and J by 5 bases, with 7 bases of the junction left unmatched. In DNA form, the CDR3 reads TGTGCCAGCACCCGGGGAGGGCTAACCGGGGAGCTGTTTTTT. Its translation: CASTRGGLTGELFF.